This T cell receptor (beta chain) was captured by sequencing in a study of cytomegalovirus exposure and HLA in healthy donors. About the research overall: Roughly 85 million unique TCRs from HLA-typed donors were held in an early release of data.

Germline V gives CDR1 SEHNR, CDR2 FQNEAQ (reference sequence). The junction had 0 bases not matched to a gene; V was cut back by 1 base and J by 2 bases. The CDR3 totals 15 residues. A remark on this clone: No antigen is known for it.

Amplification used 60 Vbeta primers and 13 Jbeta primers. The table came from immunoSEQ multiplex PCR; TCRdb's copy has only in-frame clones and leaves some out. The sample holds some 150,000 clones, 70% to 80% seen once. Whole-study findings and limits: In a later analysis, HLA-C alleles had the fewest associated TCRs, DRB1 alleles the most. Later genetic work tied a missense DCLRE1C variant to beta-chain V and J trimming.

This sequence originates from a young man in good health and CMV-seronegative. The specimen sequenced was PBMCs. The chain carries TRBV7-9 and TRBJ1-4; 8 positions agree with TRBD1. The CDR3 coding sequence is TGTGCCAGCAGCTTAGGACAGGGGACTAATGAAAAACTGTTTTTT. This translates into CASSLGQGTNEKLFF. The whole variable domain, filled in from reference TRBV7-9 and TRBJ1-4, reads DTGVSQNPRHKITKRGQNVTFRCDPISEHNRLYWYRQTLGQGPEFLTYFQNEAQLEKSRLLSDRFSAERPKGSFSTLEIQRTEQGDSAMYLCASSLGQGTNEKLFFGSGTQLSVL.